Below, one TCR beta chain is given with its context. Its antigen is not identified. This specimen belongs to a study of identical twins. Looked up from germline, CDR1 is KGHSH and CDR2 is LQKENI. This CDR3 region has 16 residues. Via MiXCR, TCRdb re-called the 5' RACE reads, giving one row per CDR3 protein. Of more than 1.5 million distinct CDR3 sequences listed, less than 35% are singletons. The study's findings and limits: Weaker excess twin sharing was observed in beta out-of-frame sequences. Rather than following the same donors, the conclusions depended on cross-sectional statistical analysis. Models underestimated TCR alpha sharing (out-of-frame) in monozygotic twins.

Material for sequencing was cord blood. The TCR sequence derives from a newborn girl in good health. V is TRBV18 and J is TRBJ2-1; 7 positions agree with TRBD2. The J call could be wrong; TRBJ2-7 is a better fit for the DNA end. CDR3 bases: TGTGCCAGCTCACCACCCGCTAGCGGCCACTACAATGAGCAGTACTTC. This codes for CASSPPASGHYNEQYF.